Below, 10 T cell receptor beta chains from the same sample are listed, as sequenced in a study of technical replicates of blood from a few donors. Sequencing used immunoSEQ multiplex PCR; TCRdb keeps in-frame clones, though not all of them. This table holds under 90,000 clones, about 94% found once. Sequencing input: T cells isolated from PBMCs. All receptors come from a human donor in good health.

This clone appeared once. This sequence joins TRBV4-1 and TRBJ1-1; tentative D call: TRBD1 (5 bases). Germline CDR1 MGHRA, CDR2 YSYEKL. Trimming pared 0 bases from V and 1 base from J, leaving 12 bases between. The CDR3 is 16 residues long. The CDR3 region is CASSQDGQGWNTEAFF. The CDR3 DNA sequence: TGCGCCAGCAGCCAAGATGGGCAGGGCTGGAACACTGAAGCTTTCTTT.

The chain couples TRBV9 to TRBJ1-1; TRBD1 is a possible D gene (6 bases). The CDR3 has 14 residues. Germline assignment: CDR1 SGDLS and CDR2 YYNGEE. Trimming left V 2 bases short and J 1 base short, with 9 bases between. CDR3 nucleotides: TGTGCCAGCAGCGTCCAGGGGCAGAACACTGAAGCTTTCTTT. Its protein product is CASSVQGQNTEAFF. The complete variable domain, with remaining parts taken from reference TRBV9 and TRBJ1-1, reads DSGVTQTPKHLITATGQRVTLRCSPRSGDLSVYWYQQSLDQGLQFLIQYYNGEERAKGNILERFSAQQFPDLHSELNLSSLELGDSALYFCASSVQGQNTEAFFGQGTRLTVV.

The rearrangement uses TRBV28 and TRBJ2-2; 9 nucleotides line up with TRBD1. From germline, CDR1 is MDHEN and CDR2 SYDVKM. Germline trimming cut 6 bases from V and 4 bases from J; bases unmatched to any gene: 9. This CDR3 contains 16 residues. The CDR3 region has the DNA TGTGCCAGCAGGTCCAGACAGGGGGGGAGCACCGGGGAGCTGTTTTTT. This codes for CASRSRQGGSTGELFF.

This chain links TRBV4-2 with TRBJ1-3; no clear D. Germline V CDR1 and CDR2: LGHNA, YNFKEQ. There are 17 residues in the CDR3. The V and J ends lost 4 bases and 0 bases respectively, with 16 bases between them. The CDR3 is CASSPPLFTSSGNTIYF. DNA for the CDR3: TGTGCCAGCAGCCCTCCCCTTTTCACCAGCTCTGGAAACACCATATATTTT.

This clone turned up a few times. The chain is built from TRBV2 and TRBJ2-2; TRBD1 aligns across 8 bases. The germline V gene encodes CDR1 SNHLY and CDR2 FYNNEI. The CDR3 covers 14 residues. The V gene end was trimmed by 8 bases and the J gene end by 6 bases; junction bases not matched to a gene: 8. Written as DNA, the CDR3 is TGTGCCAGCTCATCCCGACAGGGGCCCGGGGAGCTGTTTTTT. Encoded protein: CASSSRQGPGELFF.

This rearrangement joins TRBV2 to TRBJ1-4; 9 bases line up with TRBD1. V was pared by 7 bases and J by 7 bases, with 7 bases of the junction left unmatched. There are 14 residues in the CDR3. Germline CDR1 and CDR2: SNHLY and FYNNEI. CDR3 region: CASNSGTGSEKLFF. The CDR3 DNA reads TGTGCCAGCAATTCCGGGACAGGGTCTGAAAAACTGTTTTTT.

The chain is built from TRBV5-1 and TRBJ2-7; 7 bases align to TRBD1. The germline CDR1 and CDR2 sequences are SGHRS and YFSETQ. This CDR3 comprises 15 residues. The V segment lost 4 bases and the J segment 0 bases; nucleotides outside the gene matches: 7. In DNA form, the CDR3 reads TGCGCCAGCAGCCGATACAGGGGTAGCTCCTACGAGCAGTACTTC. Amino acids: CASSRYRGSSYEQYF.

This clone was detected only once. This sequence joins TRBV27 and TRBJ2-7, with TRBD1 identical over 7 bases. The trim removed 5 bases at V and 6 bases at J, leaving 7 bases unmatched. From germline, CDR1 is MNHEY and CDR2 SMNVEV (reference sequence). CDR3 length: 13 residues. The CDR3 reads CASSTPPGGEQYF. CDR3 DNA sequence: TGTGCCAGCAGTACACCGCCAGGGGGCGAGCAGTACTTC.

The chain is built from TRBV27 and TRBJ1-1, with D tentatively TRBD1 (5 bases). Trimming left V 5 bases short and J 11 bases short, with 18 bases between. The CDR3 runs 13 residues. Looked up from germline, CDR1 is MNHEY and CDR2 is SMNVEV (reference sequence). The CDR3 nucleotides are TGTGCCAGCAGTCCCCGCCCCCAGGGAGGGGCTTTCTTT. It codes for CASSPRPQGGAFF.

The rearrangement links TRBV4-2 to TRBJ1-5; D is uncertain. V gave up 0 bases and J gave up 3 bases, with 12 bases separating them. The germline V gene encodes CDR1 LGHNA and CDR2 YNFKEQ. The CDR3 consists of 16 residues. CDR3 coding DNA: TGTGCCAGCAGCCAAGAGTCCAGAAGTATCAATCAGCCCCAGCATTTT. It is translated as CASSQESRSINQPQHF.